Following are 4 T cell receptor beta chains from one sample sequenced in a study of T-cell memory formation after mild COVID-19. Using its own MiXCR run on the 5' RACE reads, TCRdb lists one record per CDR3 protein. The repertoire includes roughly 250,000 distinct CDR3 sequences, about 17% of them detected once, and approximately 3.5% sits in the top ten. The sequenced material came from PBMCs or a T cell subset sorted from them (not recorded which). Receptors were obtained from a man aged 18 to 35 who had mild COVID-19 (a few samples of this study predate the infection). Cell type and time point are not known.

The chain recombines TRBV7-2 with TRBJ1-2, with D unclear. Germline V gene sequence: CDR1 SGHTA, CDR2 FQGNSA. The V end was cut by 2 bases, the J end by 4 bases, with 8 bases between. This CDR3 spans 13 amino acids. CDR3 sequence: CASSLLTFYGYTF. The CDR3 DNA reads TGTGCCAGCAGCTTATTGACCTTCTATGGCTACACCTTC.

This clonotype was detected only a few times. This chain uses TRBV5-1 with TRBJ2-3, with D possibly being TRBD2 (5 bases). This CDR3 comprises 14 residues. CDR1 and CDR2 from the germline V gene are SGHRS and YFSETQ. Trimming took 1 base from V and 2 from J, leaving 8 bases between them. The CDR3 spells CASSLRRDTDTQYF. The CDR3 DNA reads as TGCGCCAGCAGCTTGCGACGGGACACAGATACGCAGTATTTT.

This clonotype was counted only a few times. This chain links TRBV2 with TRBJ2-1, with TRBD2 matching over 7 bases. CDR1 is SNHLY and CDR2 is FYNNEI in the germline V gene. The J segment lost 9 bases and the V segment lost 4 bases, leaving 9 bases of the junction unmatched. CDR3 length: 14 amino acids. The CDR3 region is CASSVSGERREQFF. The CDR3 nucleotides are TGTGCCAGCAGTGTCAGCGGGGAACGGCGTGAGCAGTTCTTC.

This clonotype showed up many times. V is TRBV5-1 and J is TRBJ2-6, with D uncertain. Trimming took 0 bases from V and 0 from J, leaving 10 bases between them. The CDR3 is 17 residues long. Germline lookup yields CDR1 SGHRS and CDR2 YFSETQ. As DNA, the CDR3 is TGCGCCAGCAGCTTGGCCGTTTACGGCTCTGGGGCCAACGTCCTGACTTTC. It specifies CASSLAVYGSGANVLTF.